A single sample gave rise to the 10 T cell receptor beta chains below, sequenced in a study of blood T cell repertoires in COVID-19. TCRdb's table, derived via immunoSEQ multiplex PCR, lists solely in-frame clones and lacks some. The table shows about 130,000 clones, with roughly four fifths occurring only once. Input material: peripheral blood. These receptors were collected from a woman in her forties or fifties with acute or convalescent COVID-19.

The chain employs TRBV19 and TRBJ2-7, with TRBD2 matching 9 bases. CDR3 length equals 15 residues. Germline V gene sequence: CDR1 LNHDA, CDR2 SQIVND (reference sequence). V was pared by 5 bases and J by 1 base, with 6 bases of the junction left unmatched. As DNA, the CDR3 is TGTGCCAGTAGTTTGGCTAGCGGGAATTCCTACGAGCAGTACTTC. Protein sequence: CASSLASGNSYEQYF.

The chain couples TRBV28 to TRBJ2-7; possibly TRBD1 for D (5 bases). There are 13 residues in the CDR3. V was clipped by 8 bases and J by 2 bases, with 13 bases between them. In germline, CDR1 is MDHEN, CDR2 SYDVKM. The CDR3 DNA reads TGTGCCAGCGGAATCCAGGGCCCCTACGAGCAGTACTTC. This encodes CASGIQGPYEQYF.

This chain uses TRBV28 with TRBJ1-1; 7 bases line up with TRBD1. This CDR3 is 13 amino acids long. Germline lookup yields CDR1 MDHEN and CDR2 SYDVKM. V was clipped by 9 bases and J by 4 bases; unmatched bases: 8. For the CDR3, the DNA is TGTGCCAGTGGCGACAGGGCCGGCACTGAAGCTTTCTTT. It specifies CASGDRAGTEAFF.

The chain links TRBV6-4 to TRBJ2-2, with D possibly being TRBD1 (6 bases). The V gene's germline CDR1 is MRHNA and CDR2 SNTAGT. Trimming pared 3 bases from V and 7 bases from J, leaving 15 bases between. The CDR3 is made up of 15 amino acids. The CDR3 sequence is CASSEGGSGHGELFF. Here the CDR3 DNA reads TGTGCCAGCAGTGAAGGGGGTAGTGGACACGGGGAGCTGTTTTTT.

J is TRBJ2-3 and V is TRBV11-3, with 7 bases lining up with TRBD1. Germline V lookup: CDR1 SGHNT, CDR2 YENEEA. This CDR3 region has 13 residues. The V and J ends lost 5 bases and 6 bases, in that order; junction bases with no gene match: 5. In DNA form, the CDR3 reads TGTGCCAGCAGCCACAGGGGCGGGGATACGCAGTATTTT. This gives the protein CASSHRGGDTQYF.

This clone occurred a few times. The chain has TRBV7-8 and TRBJ1-1; TRBD1 matches at 7 bases. Germline V gives CDR1 SGHVS, CDR2 FQNEAQ. The CDR3 loop spans 12 amino acids. V was clipped by 5 bases and J by 8 bases; unmatched bases: 5. The CDR3 DNA is TGTGCCAGCAGCCGGGGGGGACAGGAAGCTTTCTTT. Amino acids: CASSRGGQEAFF.

The V and J genes are TRBV10-3 and TRBJ2-7; 12 bases line up with TRBD1. The CDR3 sequence is 16 residues long. Germline V lookup: CDR1 ENHRY, CDR2 SYGVKD. V lost 4 bases to trimming and J lost 7 bases; unmatched junction nucleotides: 11. Written as DNA, the CDR3 is TGTGCCATCAGTGTACGCCGTGGGACAGGGGGCCGAGAGCAGTACTTC. Residues: CAISVRRGTGGREQYF.

The rearrangement joins TRBV5-1 to TRBJ1-4, with TRBD1 as a possible D gene (6 bases). V was cut by 4 bases and J by 8 bases, with 15 bases left in between. The CDR3 runs 14 residues. Germline values: CDR1 SGHRS, CDR2 YFSETQ. The CDR3 DNA sequence: TGCGCCAGCAGCCCAGGGGCGCGGGGGGAAAAACTGTTTTTT. This codes for CASSPGARGEKLFF.

The chain joins TRBV7-9 to TRBJ2-7, with 9 bases fitting TRBD1. CDR1 is SEHNR, CDR2 FQNEAQ, per germline (reference sequence). J lost 4 bases, V lost 0 bases, and 4 bases had no gene match. The CDR3 is made up of 15 amino acids. The CDR3 DNA sequence: TGTGCCAGCAGCTTAGCCGGGGACAGGGCTTACGAGCAGTACTTC. Protein sequence: CASSLAGDRAYEQYF.

The rearrangement links TRBV28 to TRBJ1-2; D possibly corresponds to TRBD1 (5 bases). This CDR3 comprises 13 residues. Germline V CDR1 and CDR2: MDHEN, SYDVKM. Trimming stripped 7 bases from V and 2 bases from J, with 11 bases between. CDR3 DNA sequence: TGTGCCAGCAATCGACAGACCAACTATGGCTACACCTTC. Translation gives CASNRQTNYGYTF.